This TCR beta chain was recorded in a study of T cells in Graves' hyperthyroidism and ophthalmopathy. TCR beta CDR3 regions were amplified from RNA. During a first-round RT-PCR of the TCR CDR3, the HTBI primer set was used. From the multiplex PCR reads, TCRdb called clonotypes with MiXCR, one entry per CDR3 protein. The data show about 720,000 distinct CDR3 sequences, about 17% seen once. The V segment lost 6 bases and the J segment 4 bases; nucleotides outside the gene matches: 12. This CDR3 contains 16 residues. Germline assignment: CDR1 MNHNS and CDR2 SASEGT. In this sample, this clonotype turned up a few times.

The specimen was blood. The receptor was isolated from a woman aged 45-65 years with Graves' hyperthyroidism that later progressed to Graves' ophthalmopathy. The chain combines TRBV6-1 with TRBJ2-5; 9 positions agree with TRBD1. CDR3 amino acids: CASSNTGGADGETQYF. The CDR3 DNA reads as TGTGCCAGCAGCAATACAGGGGGCGCGGACGGAGAGACCCAGTACTTC.